This is a list of T cell receptor beta chains from one sample in a study of human T cells and chemical hapten exposure. TCRdb reprocessed the RACE reads via MiXCR and lists one record per CDR3 protein. The repertoire consists of more than 65,000 distinct CDR3 sequences, with 32% occurring once and the leading ten covering roughly 10%. Sequencing was performed on whole blood, taken in connection with sensitization to the hapten diphenylcyclopropenone (DPC). The receptors here all came from a man aged 40-49 years with alopecia areata. Some clones in this sample may be carry-over from other donors' samples. Each CDR3 is given with its conserved first and last residue. Fields, in order: D gene, J gene, V gene, CDR3 protein. The D gene is left open where the match is weak.

TRBD2	TRBJ2-1	TRBV3-1	CASSQDGRVRGNEQFF
TRBD1	TRBJ1-4	TRBV15	CATSNIQGVGEKLFF
NA	TRBJ1-1	TRBV11-2	CASSPSGQRTNTEAFF
NA	TRBJ1-1	TRBV12-3/TRBV12-4	CASSLQLNTEAFF
TRBD2	TRBJ2-5	TRBV7-7	CASSLRLAGVFQETQYF
TRBD2	TRBJ2-7	TRBV7-2	CASSNSGGWEQYF
TRBD2	TRBJ2-1	TRBV5-1	CASSPGLAGAHEQFF
NA	TRBJ1-4	TRBV7-9	CASSLIGDISGEKLFF
TRBD2	TRBJ2-5	TRBV28	CASNRLARQETQYF
NA	TRBJ1-4	TRBV27	CASRRHEAGNEKLFF
NA	TRBJ2-1	TRBV7-9	CASSSDGRNEQFF
TRBD1	TRBJ1-5	TRBV5-1	CASSLEGQGDQPQHF
NA	TRBJ2-7	TRBV28	CASSLWEQGEYEQYF
NA	TRBJ1-5	TRBV4-3	CASSHTQGIQPQHF
NA	TRBJ2-7	TRBV20-1	CSALEGPYEQYF
TRBD1	TRBJ2-4	TRBV12-3/TRBV12-4	CASSTGQGARNIQYF
TRBD2	TRBJ2-3	TRBV20-1	CSAESGDSTDTQYF
NA	TRBJ2-3	TRBV11-2	CASSSQQGTDTQYF
TRBD1	TRBJ2-3	TRBV29-1	CSVGQGTYTDTQYF
NA	TRBJ2-2	TRBV12-3/TRBV12-4	CASSLGENTGELFF
TRBD1	TRBJ1-5	TRBV11-2	CASSRQGAGVSNQPQHF
TRBD1	TRBJ1-5	TRBV7-8	CASSIRTGGINQPQHF
TRBD1	TRBJ2-3	TRBV5-1	CASSLAVTGSTDTQYF
TRBD2	TRBJ2-3	TRBV20-1	CSAFRAGEKDTQYF
TRBD2	TRBJ2-1	TRBV18	CASSPFSGTSSYNEQFF
NA	TRBJ1-1	TRBV19	CASQGVGAEAFF
NA	TRBJ1-5	TRBV7-8	CASSLEAGTLNQPQHF
NA	TRBJ1-6	TRBV20-1	CSASPWGGVNSPLHF
TRBD2	TRBJ2-1	TRBV4-3	CASSQVVAGAYNEQFF
NA	TRBJ2-5	TRBV25-1	CATLSDTQYF
NA	TRBJ1-4	TRBV9	CASSLAGSSREKLFF
TRBD2	TRBJ2-3	TRBV20-1	CSASRLATSKDTQYF
NA	TRBJ1-6	TRBV12-3/TRBV12-4	CASSFLQAARVLHF
NA	TRBJ2-3	TRBV20-1	CSVNPARADTQYF
TRBD2	TRBJ2-7	TRBV11-2	CASSHGLAGGWQYF
NA	TRBJ1-6	TRBV12-3/TRBV12-4	CASSLSGPNSPLHF
NA	TRBJ1-5	TRBV12-3/TRBV12-4	CASSLHSGRGNQPQHF
TRBD2	TRBJ2-5	TRBV3-1	CASSQEASGGQETQYF
NA	TRBJ2-2	TRBV19	CASSGPGVTGELFF
NA	TRBJ2-3	TRBV2	CASKTDGPSFTDTQYF
NA	TRBJ1-2	TRBV20-1	CSAGGPGDGYTF
NA	TRBJ1-2	TRBV12-3/TRBV12-4	CASSLALGRANYGYTF
NA	TRBJ2-7	TRBV28	CASSLPRTFYEQYF
NA	TRBJ2-5	TRBV6-6	CASSDPYREETQYF
TRBD1	TRBJ1-3	TRBV7-9	CASSSPDRDSGNTIYF
NA	TRBJ2-3	TRBV6-2/TRBV6-3	CASSYSTARADTQYF